Shown below are 5 T cell receptor beta chains from a single sample sequenced in a study of blood T cell repertoires in COVID-19. Produced via immunoSEQ multiplex PCR; TCRdb's table is partial and in-frame only. This table has 330,000 or so clones, approximately 92% appearing once. The sequencing sample was made of PBMCs or T cells enriched from blood (not recorded which). Receptors were obtained from a woman aged 25 to 39 who had recovered from COVID-19.

The rearrangement joins TRBV28 to TRBJ1-6; 9 bases agree with TRBD1. The germline gives CDR1 MDHEN, CDR2 SYDVKM. CDR3 length equals 16 residues. The trim removed 7 bases at V and 7 bases at J, leaving 11 bases unmatched. For the CDR3, the DNA is TGTGCCAGCATCCTAAAGGGAGGACAGGGGAATTCACCCCTCCACTTT. It codes for CASILKGGQGNSPLHF.

The chain is built from TRBV19 and TRBJ2-7; TRBD1 aligns across 7 bases. The germline CDR1 and CDR2 sequences are LNHDA and SQIVND (reference sequence). This CDR3 comprises 10 residues. Germline trimming cut 8 bases from V and 5 bases from J; bases unmatched to any gene: 0. In nucleotides, the CDR3 is TGTGCCAGTCAGGGGGACGAGCAGTACTTC. Its translation is CASQGDEQYF.

This chain uses TRBV2 with TRBJ2-7; D gene uncertain. CDR1 is SNHLY and CDR2 is FYNNEI in the germline V gene. CDR3 size: 12 residues. The V and J ends lost 7 bases and 6 bases respectively, with 13 bases between them. In DNA, the CDR3 is TGTGCCAGCACAACAAGTCATGGCGAGCAGTACTTC. This encodes CASTTSHGEQYF.

The chain is built from TRBV10-3 and TRBJ1-2; 8 bases line up with TRBD1. The germline V gene has CDR1 ENHRY and CDR2 SYGVKD. CDR3 size: 14 residues. Trimming cost V 7 bases and J 5 bases; bases outside gene matches: 9. The CDR3 spells CAITGTGDYYGYTF. DNA of the CDR3: TGTGCCATCACGGGGACAGGAGACTATTATGGCTACACCTTC.

This chain links TRBV7-2 with TRBJ2-3, with 15 nucleotides matching TRBD2. The CDR3 consists of 17 residues. Germline V gene sequence: CDR1 SGHTA, CDR2 FQGNSA. Unmatched junction bases numbered 9, after V lost 5 bases and J lost 6 bases. CDR3 sequence reads: CASSPRTSGGAADTQYF. The CDR3, as DNA: TGTGCCAGCAGCCCCCGGACTAGCGGGGGGGCAGCGGATACGCAGTATTTT.